A selection of T cell receptor beta chains follows, all from one sample in a study of beta chain features in type 1 diabetes. TCRdb's table, derived via immunoSEQ multiplex PCR, lists solely in-frame clones and lacks some. The sample has 620,000 or so clones, roughly a sixth seen once. The sequenced material came from naive CD4+ T cells from blood. The receptors derive from a man aged 18 to 35 in good health. Both conserved end residues are part of each CDR3. The D gene is left open where the match is weak. Clone sizes are given selectively: once, few, many, or a class where the clone is expanded.

>TRBJ1-5|TRBD1|TRBV7-2|few
CASSWGQGQPQHF
TGTGCCAGCAGCTGGGGACAGGGCCAGCCCCAGCATTTT
>TRBJ2-5|TRBD2|TRBV5-5|few
CASSSLPGLAGSTQYF
TGTGCCAGCAGCTCATTGCCGGGACTAGCGGGGTCGACCCAGTACTTC
>TRBJ2-5|TRBD2|TRBV7-2|.
CASTQRGAGAETQYF
TGTGCCAGCACCCAGCGGGGGGCCGGGGCGGAGACCCAGTACTTC
>TRBJ2-2|.|TRBV5-1|.
CASSLAGNTGELFF
TGCGCCAGCAGCTTGGCCGGCAACACCGGGGAGCTGTTTTTT
>TRBJ2-7|.|TRBV9|.
CASSADFVGFEQYF
TGTGCCAGCAGCGCGGACTTCGTGGGTTTCGAGCAGTACTTC
>TRBJ1-1|TRBD1|TRBV7-2|.
CASSGQGQVKNTEAFF
TGTGCCAGCAGCGGACAGGGGCAAGTCAAGAACACTGAAGCTTTCTTT
>TRBJ1-2|TRBD1|TRBV28|few
CASSSTGTGSGGYTF
TGTGCCAGCAGTTCAACCGGGACAGGGTCAGGTGGCTACACCTTC
>TRBJ2-1|TRBD2|TRBV5-1|.
CASSLSGGYYNEQFF
TGCGCCAGCAGCTTGTCGGGAGGTTATTACAATGAGCAGTTCTTC
>TRBJ1-1|TRBD1|TRBV7-9|.
CASSFGQGWPEAFF
TGTGCCAGCAGCTTCGGACAGGGATGGCCTGAAGCTTTCTTT
>TRBJ2-7|.|TRBV18|.
CASSPGRAYEQYF
TGTGCCAGCTCACCCGGTAGGGCCTACGAGCAGTACTTC
>TRBJ1-4|.|TRBV27|.
CASSAGMRGEKLFF
TGTGCCAGCAGTGCAGGGATGAGGGGGGAAAAACTGTTTTTT
>TRBJ1-2|.|TRBV19|few
CASSPMTPDYGYTF
TGTGCCAGTAGTCCAATGACCCCTGACTATGGCTACACCTTC
>TRBJ1-2|.|TRBV7-2|.
CASSLGGEFYGYTF
TGTGCCAGCAGCTTAGGGGGGGAGTTCTATGGCTACACCTTC
>TRBJ2-3|.|TRBV7-9|many
CASTLSDTQYF
TGTGCCAGCACTTTATCAGATACGCAGTATTTT
>TRBJ2-3|TRBD2|TRBV4-3|.
CASSQEGRGGADTQYF
TGCGCCAGCAGCCAAGAAGGTCGGGGGGGAGCAGATACGCAGTATTTT
>TRBJ1-2|.|TRBV29-1|.
CSVKSQGNLLSYGYTF
TGCAGCGTTAAATCACAGGGTAATTTGTTATCCTATGGCTACACCTTC
>TRBJ2-4|.|TRBV18|.
CASSPDNSLAKNIQYF
TGTGCCAGCTCACCGGACAATTCACTAGCCAAAAACATTCAGTACTTC
>TRBJ2-5|TRBD2|TRBV6-5|.
CASNLAGDYRTQYF
TGTGCCAGCAATCTAGCGGGGGATTATCGGACCCAGTACTTC
>TRBJ2-2|.|TRBV7-2|.
CASSLVLEFTGELFF
TGTGCCAGCAGCTTAGTACTCGAGTTCACCGGGGAGCTGTTTTTT
>TRBJ2-6|.|TRBV12-2|.
CASRLEWTGQITSGANVLTF
TGTGCAAGTCGCTTAGAATGGACGGGTCAGATAACCTCTGGGGCCAACGTCCTGACTTTC
>TRBJ2-3|TRBD2|TRBV7-3|few
CASSPQGLAGTDTQYF
TGTGCCAGCAGCCCCCAGGGACTAGCGGGGACAGATACGCAGTATTTT
>TRBJ1-1|.|TRBV18|few
CASSPNRVGTEAFF
TGTGCCAGCTCACCAAACAGGGTCGGAACTGAAGCTTTCTTT
>TRBJ2-3|TRBD2|TRBV5-1|.
CASSLESSGRFSTDTQYF
TGCGCCAGCAGCTTGGAGTCTAGCGGCCGTTTTAGCACAGATACGCAGTATTTT
>TRBJ2-2|.|TRBV9|.
CASSVSAGGELFF
TGTGCCAGCAGCGTGAGTGCGGGCGGGGAGCTGTTTTTT
>TRBJ1-6|.|TRBV28|few
CASSPNSPLHF
TGTGCCAGCAGTCCTAATTCACCCCTCCACTTT
>TRBJ2-3|.|TRBV5-1|few
CASRPQGGGTDTQYF
TGCGCCAGCAGACCCCAGGGGGGAGGCACAGATACGCAGTATTTT
>TRBJ1-4|.|TRBV7-9|.
CASSWLGVNEKLFF
TGTGCCAGCAGCTGGCTGGGGGTTAATGAAAAACTGTTTTTT
>TRBJ1-1|.|TRBV5-4|few
CASSFGQKNTEAFF
TGTGCCAGCAGCTTCGGACAGAAGAACACTGAAGCTTTCTTT